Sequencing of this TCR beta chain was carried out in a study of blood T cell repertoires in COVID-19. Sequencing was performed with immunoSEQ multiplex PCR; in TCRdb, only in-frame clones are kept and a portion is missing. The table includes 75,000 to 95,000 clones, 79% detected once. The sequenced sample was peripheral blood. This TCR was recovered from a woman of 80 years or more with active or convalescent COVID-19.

CDR3 coding DNA: TGTGCCAGTCGTCAGATTCTCACAGATACGCAGTATTTT. Translated: CASRQILTDTQYF. V usage is TRBV19 and J usage is TRBJ2-3; D is ambiguous. Germline assignment: CDR1 LNHDA and CDR2 SQIVND (reference sequence). Trimming removed 8 bases at V and 2 bases at J, with 11 bases between. The CDR3 has 13 residues.